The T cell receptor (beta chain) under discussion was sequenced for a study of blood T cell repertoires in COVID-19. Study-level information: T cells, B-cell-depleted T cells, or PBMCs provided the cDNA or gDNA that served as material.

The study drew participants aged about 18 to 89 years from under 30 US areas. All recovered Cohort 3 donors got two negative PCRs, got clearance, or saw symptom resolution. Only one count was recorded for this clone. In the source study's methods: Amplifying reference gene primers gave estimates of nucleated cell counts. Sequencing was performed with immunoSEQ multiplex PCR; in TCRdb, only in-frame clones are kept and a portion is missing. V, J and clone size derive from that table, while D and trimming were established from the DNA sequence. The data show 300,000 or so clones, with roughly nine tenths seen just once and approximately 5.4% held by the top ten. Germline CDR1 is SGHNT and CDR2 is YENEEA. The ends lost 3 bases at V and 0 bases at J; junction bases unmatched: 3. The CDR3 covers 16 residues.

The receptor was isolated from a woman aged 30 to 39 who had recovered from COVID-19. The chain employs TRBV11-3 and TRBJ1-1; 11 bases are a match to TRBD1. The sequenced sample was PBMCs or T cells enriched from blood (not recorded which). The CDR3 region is CASSLGTGGLNTEAFF. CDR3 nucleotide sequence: TGTGCCAGCAGCTTGGGGACAGGGGGACTGAACACTGAAGCTTTCTTT.